The 9 T cell receptor beta chains presented below share a single source sample, sequenced in a study of blood T cell repertoires in COVID-19. Sequencing used immunoSEQ multiplex PCR; TCRdb keeps in-frame clones, though not all of them. This table holds around 470,000 clones, 90% found once. Material: PBMCs or T cells enriched from blood (not recorded which). The receptor set was obtained from a young man who had recovered from COVID-19.

The chain links TRBV2 to TRBJ1-1; D is possibly TRBD1 (6 bases). The ends were cut back, 6 bases at V and 1 base at J, with 12 bases in the middle. Germline V CDR1 and CDR2: SNHLY, FYNNEI. The CDR3 has 14 amino acids. The CDR3 coding sequence is TGTGCCAGCAGCCCCACAGGGAAGAACACTGAAGCTTTCTTT. Amino acids: CASSPTGKNTEAFF.

This chain connects TRBV9 to TRBJ1-3, with D perhaps matching TRBD1 (6 bases). The CDR3 is 16 amino acids. Trimming took off 4 bases at V and 0 bases at J, with 14 bases between the two ends. Germline V gene sequence: CDR1 SGDLS, CDR2 YYNGEE. This CDR3 is CASSPRRDISGNTIYF. The CDR3 DNA reads TGTGCCAGCAGCCCCCGACGGGACATCTCTGGAAACACCATATATTTT.

The chain uses TRBV10-3 and TRBJ1-5; TRBD1 matches at 10 bases. V was pared by 4 bases and J by 6 bases, with 6 bases of the junction left unmatched. The CDR3 runs to 15 residues. Germline values: CDR1 ENHRY, CDR2 SYGVKD. The CDR3 region is CAISAGTGVGQPQHF. The CDR3 DNA reads as TGTGCCATCAGTGCAGGGACAGGGGTAGGTCAGCCCCAGCATTTT.

The chain couples TRBV6-1 to TRBJ1-5, with 10 bases aligning to TRBD1. This CDR3 spans 16 amino acids. The junction had 7 bases not matched to a gene; V was cut back by 4 bases and J by 4 bases. Germline CDR1 MNHNS, CDR2 SASEGT. The CDR3 is CASSGWDRGRNQPQHF. DNA of the CDR3: TGTGCCAGCAGTGGCTGGGACAGGGGTCGAAATCAGCCCCAGCATTTT.

This clone was seen a single time. The chain uses TRBV12-5 and TRBJ1-1; TRBD1 is a possible D gene (6 bases). The V gene's germline CDR1 is LGHNT and CDR2 FRNRAP. The CDR3 sequence is 16 residues long. Trimming took 3 bases from V and 1 from J, leaving 15 bases between them. The CDR3 reads CASGFDADRPNTEAFF. The CDR3, as DNA: TGTGCTAGTGGTTTCGATGCGGACAGACCGAACACTGAAGCTTTCTTT.

With regard to this clone: The junction departs from germline at one end; a sequencing error may be responsible. At the DNA level, this CDR3 is encoded by other sequences in the same sample as well. The chain links TRBV5-6 to TRBJ1-3; 7 nucleotides align to TRBD1. CDR1 SGHDT and CDR2 YYEEEE come from the germline V gene. CDR3 size: 14 residues. CDR3 region: CASSLRGPGNTIYF. Written as DNA, the CDR3 is TGTGCCAGCAGCTTGAGGGGGCCTGGGAACACCATATATTTT.

The chain has TRBV7-9 and TRBJ1-2, with D perhaps matching TRBD1 (5 bases). The CDR3 is 13 amino acids. Germline lookup yields CDR1 SEHNR and CDR2 FQNEAQ (reference sequence). The V end lost 3 bases, the J end lost 4 bases, and 9 bases lay between the germline ends. For the CDR3, the DNA is TGTGCCAGCAGCTTCGGGGGTAGCTATGGCTACACCTTC. Protein product: CASSFGGSYGYTF.

This chain connects TRBV10-3 to TRBJ1-1; TRBD1 matches at 10 bases. The V and J ends lost 8 bases and 4 bases, in that order; junction bases with no gene match: 4. In germline, CDR1 is ENHRY, CDR2 SYGVKD. This CDR3 spans 13 amino acids. The CDR3: CAIGQGGGTEAFF. Written as DNA, the CDR3 is TGTGCCATCGGACAGGGGGGCGGCACTGAAGCTTTCTTT.

This clone was detected only once. The chain is built from TRBV11-2 and TRBJ2-7, with a tentative D call TRBD2 (5 bases). The germline gives CDR1 SGHAT, CDR2 FQNNGV. This CDR3 is 14 amino acids long. V shed 1 base and J shed 2 bases, with 9 bases lying between them. CDR3 DNA sequence: TGTGCCAGCAGCTTAGGACTAACTCCCTACGAGCAGTACTTC. Amino acids: CASSLGLTPYEQYF.